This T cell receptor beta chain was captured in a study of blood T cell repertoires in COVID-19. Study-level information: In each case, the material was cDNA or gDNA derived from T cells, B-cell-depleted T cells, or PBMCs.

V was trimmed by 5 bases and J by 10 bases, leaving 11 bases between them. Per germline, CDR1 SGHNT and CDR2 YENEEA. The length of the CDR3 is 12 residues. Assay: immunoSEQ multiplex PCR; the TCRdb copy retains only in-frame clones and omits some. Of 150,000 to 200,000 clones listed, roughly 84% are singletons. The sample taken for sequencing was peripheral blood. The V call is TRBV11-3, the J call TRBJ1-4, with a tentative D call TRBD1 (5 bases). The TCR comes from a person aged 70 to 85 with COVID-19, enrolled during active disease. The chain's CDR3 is CASSASGGKLFF. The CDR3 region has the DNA TGTGCCAGCAGCGCGTCCGGGGGAAAACTGTTTTTT. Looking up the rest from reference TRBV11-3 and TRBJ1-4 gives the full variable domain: EAGVVQSPRYKIIEKKQPVAFWCNPISGHNTLYWYLQNLGQGPELLIRYENEEAVDDSQLPKDRFSAERLKGVDSTLKIQPAELGDSAVYLCASSASGGKLFFGSGTQLSVL.